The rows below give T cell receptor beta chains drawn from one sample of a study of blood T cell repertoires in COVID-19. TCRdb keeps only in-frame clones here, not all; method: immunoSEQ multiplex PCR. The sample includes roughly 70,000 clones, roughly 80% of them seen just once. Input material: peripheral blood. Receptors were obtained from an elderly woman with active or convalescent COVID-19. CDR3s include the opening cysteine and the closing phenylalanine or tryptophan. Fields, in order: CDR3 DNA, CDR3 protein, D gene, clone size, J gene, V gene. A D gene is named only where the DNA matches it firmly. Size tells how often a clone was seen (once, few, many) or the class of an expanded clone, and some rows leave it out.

TGTGCCAGCAGCTTGGTGGACAGAGTTGTCGGCGGGGAGCTGTTTTTT	CASSLVDRVVGGELFF	-	-	TRBJ2-2	TRBV5-6
TGCAGCGCTACCGACAGGTACGAGCAGTACTTC	CSATDRYEQYF	-	-	TRBJ2-7	TRBV29-1
TGCAGCGTTGAAGGGGGGGTAGCTGGTGAGCAGTTCTTC	CSVEGGVAGEQFF	-	-	TRBJ2-1	TRBV29-1
TGTGCCAGCAAGAGTGGCAATCAGCCCCAGCATTTT	CASKSGNQPQHF	-	-	TRBJ1-5	TRBV7-9
TGTGCCAGCAGCTTACTCCAGGGGGGTAGCGGTGGCTACACCTTC	CASSLLQGGSGGYTF	TRBD1	few	TRBJ1-2	TRBV7-2
TGCGCCAGCAGCGGGGGACACTCGAACACTGAAGCTTTCTTT	CASSGGHSNTEAFF	-	-	TRBJ1-1	TRBV5-1
TGTGCCAGCAGCGGGGGGTTTACAGATACGCAGTATTTT	CASSGGFTDTQYF	-	-	TRBJ2-3	TRBV7-9
TGTGCCAGCAGTTTATCGGGGGCAGCCCGGGGGGCCGAGCAGTACTTC	CASSLSGAARGAEQYF	-	-	TRBJ2-7	TRBV27
TGTGCCAGCAGGGCGCGACAGGGAGTAAGCTATGGCTACACCTTC	CASRARQGVSYGYTF	TRBD1	-	TRBJ1-2	TRBV6-5
TGTGCCAGCAGTTACGTCGGGACAGGGACACGCTCTGGGGCCAACGTCCTGACTTTC	CASSYVGTGTRSGANVLTF	TRBD1	few	TRBJ2-6	TRBV6-2/TRBV6-3
TGTGCCAGCTCAACCCAGTTACATAGCAATCAGCCCCAGCATTTT	CASSTQLHSNQPQHF	-	-	TRBJ1-5	TRBV18
TGTGCCAGCACCCAGGGGAGCGGGAGGAAAGAGACCCAGTACTTC	CASTQGSGRKETQYF	TRBD2	-	TRBJ2-5	TRBV7-2
TGTGCCAGCAGCCGACAGCTTAGCAATCAGCCCCAGCATTTT	CASSRQLSNQPQHF	-	-	TRBJ1-5	TRBV6-2/TRBV6-3
TGTGCCAGCAGCAACAAAATTAAAGTTACGGTACTAGCCAAAAACATTCAGTACTTC	CASSNKIKVTVLAKNIQYF	-	-	TRBJ2-4	TRBV21-1
TGTGCCAGCAGCTCAGCGACAGCCTCCTACGAGCAGTACTTC	CASSSATASYEQYF	-	few	TRBJ2-7	TRBV7-2
TGTGCCAGCAGCCAAGACTCACAACCGAATCAGCCCCAGCATTTT	CASSQDSQPNQPQHF	-	-	TRBJ1-5	TRBV4-2
TGTGCCAGTACCACCTTAGGAGGGGACAGGGTAACCTACGAGCAGTACTTC	CASTTLGGDRVTYEQYF	TRBD1	-	TRBJ2-7	TRBV19
TGCGCCAGCAGCTTGGTTGGGGACAGGGCAGATGGCTACACCTTC	CASSLVGDRADGYTF	TRBD1	-	TRBJ1-2	TRBV5-1
TGTGCCAGCAGCTATCGGACAGGGATTTGGTCGGATTCACCCCTCCACTTT	CASSYRTGIWSDSPLHF	TRBD1	few	TRBJ1-6	TRBV5-8
TGTGCCAGCAGCCAACTAGCGGCGAGCTCCTACGAGCAGTACTTC	CASSQLAASSYEQYF	TRBD2	-	TRBJ2-7	TRBV4-2
TGTGCCAGCAGCATTAGGACTAGCGGGGGCAATGAGCAGTTCTTC	CASSIRTSGGNEQFF	-	-	TRBJ2-1	TRBV21-1
TGTGCCAGCAGCCCCGGCGAGCGGGAGGGCCTCTCTGGGGAGCTGTTTTTT	CASSPGEREGLSGELFF	-	-	TRBJ2-2	TRBV12-1
TGTGCCAGCAGCCCCTCTGCGGCCAAAAACATTCAGTACTTC	CASSPSAAKNIQYF	-	-	TRBJ2-4	TRBV3-1/TRBV3-2
TGTGCCAGCAGCTTGACCCCCGGGGCCTACAATGAGCAGTTCTTC	CASSLTPGAYNEQFF	-	-	TRBJ2-1	TRBV7-2
TGTGCCAGCAGCCAAGGATTAGCTGTTATGTCCTACAATGAGCAGTTCTTC	CASSQGLAVMSYNEQFF	-	-	TRBJ2-1	TRBV4-2
TGTGCCAGCAGCCGCGGGACAGTTAATGAAAAACTGTTTTTT	CASSRGTVNEKLFF	TRBD1	-	TRBJ1-4	TRBV7-2
TGTGCCAGCAGGGACAGGGGGAGTGAAAAACTGTTTTTT	CASRDRGSEKLFF	TRBD1	-	TRBJ1-4	TRBV25-1
TGTGCCAGCAGCCCGACTGCGGGCACTGAAGCTTTCTTT	CASSPTAGTEAFF	-	once	TRBJ1-1	TRBV7-8
TGCAGCGTTGTTCGGCAGGGTGCCTACGAGCAGTACTTC	CSVVRQGAYEQYF	-	-	TRBJ2-7	TRBV29-1
TGCGCCAGCAGCCAAGATCGCGGTCGGGGAGGGAGAGGGACTGAAGCTTTCTTT	CASSQDRGRGGRGTEAFF	-	-	TRBJ1-1	TRBV4-1
TGTGCCAGCAGTCCCCGGACAGGGCGCACAGATACGCAGTATTTT	CASSPRTGRTDTQYF	TRBD1	-	TRBJ2-3	TRBV6-5
TGTGCCAGCAGCTTACTCACTTTAAATTCCCGACTAACGGGGTTGATAAACATTCAGTACTTC	CASSLLTLNSRLTGLINIQYF	-	-	TRBJ2-4	TRBV7-3
TGCGCCAGCAGCTTGACAGGGGGCGCTGGCACTGAAGCTTTCTTT	CASSLTGGAGTEAFF	TRBD1	-	TRBJ1-1	TRBV5-1
TGTGCCAGCAGCTTTGGACCCACTAGCGGGGGGATGGAGACCCAGTACTTC	CASSFGPTSGGMETQYF	-	-	TRBJ2-5	TRBV12-1
TGTGCCAGCAGCCAAAACGACAGGGCTAGGGGCTACACCTTC	CASSQNDRARGYTF	TRBD1	-	TRBJ1-2	TRBV27
TGTGCCAGCAGACGACAGGGTAGCGGAACAGATACGCAGTATTTT	CASRRQGSGTDTQYF	-	-	TRBJ2-3	TRBV7-2
TGCGCCAGCAGCTCCGGGACTAGTACTTACAATGAGCAGTTCTTC	CASSSGTSTYNEQFF	TRBD2	-	TRBJ2-1	TRBV5-1
TGTGCCAGCATCCCGGGTTTAGGCTCTGGAAACACCATATATTTT	CASIPGLGSGNTIYF	-	few	TRBJ1-3	TRBV6-5
TGTGCCAGCAGTGACAGGGGCCTACATTCCTACGAGCAGTACTTC	CASSDRGLHSYEQYF	TRBD1	-	TRBJ2-7	TRBV6-2/TRBV6-3
TGTGCCAGCACCTACAGGACAGGGGTCCTCAATGAGCAGTTCTTC	CASTYRTGVLNEQFF	-	-	TRBJ2-1	TRBV21-1